Listed here are 26 T cell receptor beta chains from one sample, sequenced in a study of blood T cell repertoires in COVID-19. The assay was immunoSEQ multiplex PCR, and TCRdb's table has in-frame clones only and misses some. The sample consists of just over 150,000 clones, approximately 84% of them appearing once. Sequenced: peripheral blood. The source is a woman aged 80 or over with acute or convalescent COVID-19.

This rearrangement joins TRBV3-1 (or the pseudogene TRBV3-2) to TRBJ1-2, with D unclear. The germline V gene encodes CDR1 LGHDT and CDR2 YNNKEL (reference sequence). V was clipped by 1 base and J by 3 bases, with 9 bases between them. The CDR3 sequence is 14 residues long. CDR3 protein: CASSQANRYYGYTF. Written as DNA, the CDR3 is TGTGCCAGCAGCCAAGCAAACAGATACTATGGCTACACCTTC.

The chain links TRBV7-6 to TRBJ2-3; no reliable D call. The germline V gene encodes CDR1 SGHVS and CDR2 FNYEAQ. This CDR3 has 14 residues. V shed 3 bases and J shed 4 bases, with 11 bases lying between them. In DNA, the CDR3 is TGTGCCAGCAGCTTTTACGGTGCCGCAGATACGCAGTATTTT. Its translation: CASSFYGAADTQYF.

J is TRBJ1-3 and V is TRBV5-1; 7 nucleotides line up with TRBD1. Germline-derived CDR1 and CDR2 are SGHRS and YFSETQ. CDR3 length: 14 residues. V was pared by 0 bases and J by 3 bases, with 0 bases of the junction left unmatched. Here the CDR3 DNA reads TGCGCCAGCAGCTTGGGGGACAGTGGAAACACCATATATTTT. Residues: CASSLGDSGNTIYF. The full variable domain, rest sourced from reference TRBV5-1 and TRBJ1-3, is KAGVTQTPRYLIKTRGQQVTLSCSPISGHRSVSWYQQTPGQGLQFLFEYFSETQRNKGNFPGRFSGRQFSNSRSEMNVSTLELGDSALYLCASSLGDSGNTIYFGEGSWLTVV.

The chain couples TRBV5-6 to TRBJ2-1; TRBD2 might be the D (5 bases). Germline loops: CDR1 SGHDT, CDR2 YYEEEE. V lost 0 bases to trimming and J lost 3 bases, with 10 bases between them. The CDR3 totals 15 residues. The CDR3 here is CASSLGAEVYNEQFF. Here the CDR3 DNA reads TGTGCCAGCAGCTTGGGAGCGGAGGTCTACAATGAGCAGTTCTTC.

This chain links TRBV19 with TRBJ1-5; 9 bases map to TRBD1. This CDR3 is 17 amino acids long. The V segment lost 3 bases and the J segment 2 bases; nucleotides outside the gene matches: 8. The germline V gene encodes CDR1 LNHDA and CDR2 SQIVND (reference sequence). The CDR3 region is CASSMGGGQGGNQPQHF. CDR3 sequence (DNA): TGTGCCAGTAGTATGGGGGGGGGACAGGGAGGCAATCAGCCCCAGCATTTT.

The J gene is TRBJ1-2, the V gene TRBV30; 10 bases match TRBD1. Germline trimming cut 5 bases from V and 7 bases from J; bases unmatched to any gene: 13. The CDR3 runs to 15 residues. The V gene's germline CDR1 is GTSNPN and CDR2 SVGIG (reference sequence). CDR3 DNA sequence: TGTGCCTGGGCCTCCGACAGGGGGCGGGTGGGTGGCTACACCTTC. Its translation is CAWASDRGRVGGYTF.

The chain couples TRBV11-3 to TRBJ2-1; 14 bases map to TRBD2. V lost 4 bases and J lost 4; bases outside the gene matches: 3. The CDR3 has 16 residues. Per the germline V gene, CDR1 is SGHNT and CDR2 is YENEEA. CDR3 sequence: CASSSGLAGGYNEQFF. DNA of the CDR3: TGTGCCAGCAGCTCCGGACTAGCGGGAGGTTACAATGAGCAGTTCTTC.

This clone was found once. The CDR3 sequence: CASSPLTSGGYNEQFF. CDR3 DNA: TGCGCCAGCAGCCCACTGACTAGCGGGGGCTACAATGAGCAGTTCTTC. This sequence joins TRBV5-1 and TRBJ2-1, with 12 bases identical to TRBD2. CDR1 is SGHRS, CDR2 YFSETQ, per germline. J lost 3 bases, V lost 4 bases, and 5 bases had no gene match. The CDR3 loop spans 16 amino acids.

The rearrangement uses TRBV2 and TRBJ2-7, with a tentative D call TRBD1 (5 bases). Germline-derived CDR1 and CDR2 are SNHLY and FYNNEI. The CDR3 runs to 14 residues. Trimming removed 4 bases at V and 2 bases at J, with 12 bases between. In nucleotides, the CDR3 is TGTGCCAGCAGTGGGGCAGGGAAGGCCTACGAGCAGTACTTC. Its protein product is CASSGAGKAYEQYF.

The chain couples TRBV10-2 to TRBJ2-1, with D unresolved. Germline V CDR1 and CDR2: WSHSY, SAAADI. This CDR3 is 13 amino acids long. The ends were cut back, 5 bases at V and 9 bases at J, with 14 bases in the middle. CDR3: CASSSPDGGEQFF. The CDR3 region has the DNA TGCGCCAGCAGTTCACCAGATGGCGGTGAGCAGTTCTTC.

This chain links TRBV9 with TRBJ1-1, with D possibly matching TRBD1 (5 bases). V dropped 4 bases and J dropped 3 bases, with 16 bases sitting between them. The CDR3 loop spans 15 amino acids. Germline CDR1 SGDLS, CDR2 YYNGEE. As DNA, the CDR3 is TGTGCCAGCAGCCCGGGGGGAGGGGTCGACACTGAAGCTTTCTTT. As protein: CASSPGGGVDTEAFF.

DNA for the CDR3: TGTGCCAGCAGCTTGAGTGGCGGTTATAGCAATCAGCCCCAGCATTTT. Its protein is CASSLSGGYSNQPQHF. The V call is TRBV5-6, the J call TRBJ1-5; D not certain. The CDR3 sequence is 16 residues long. Trimming pared 1 base from V and 0 bases from J, leaving 11 bases between. Germline V lookup: CDR1 SGHDT, CDR2 YYEEEE.

CDR3 DNA: TGTGCCAGTAGTATAGGAGGGGGAATGGGACAAGAGACCCAGTACTTC. Protein sequence: CASSIGGGMGQETQYF. The rearrangement joins TRBV19 to TRBJ2-5; a weak D match, TRBD1 (6 bases). With 1 base removed from V and 2 bases from J, the gap between germline ends came to 14 bases. Germline V lookup: CDR1 LNHDA, CDR2 SQIVND (reference sequence). This CDR3 contains 16 residues.

A note on this clone: The sample holds other DNA sequences that translate to the same CDR3. V is TRBV27 and J is TRBJ1-2; 10 positions match TRBD1. The germline V gene has CDR1 MNHEY and CDR2 SMNVEV (reference sequence). Germline trimming cut 8 bases from V and 2 bases from J; bases unmatched to any gene: 5. The CDR3 covers 14 residues. The CDR3 DNA follows: TGTGCCAGCCGGGACAGGGGCCGGAACTATGGCTACACCTTC. It specifies CASRDRGRNYGYTF.

As DNA, the CDR3 is TGTGCCAGCAGCTTAGCCCACAAAGAAGACAGACACTTCAACTATGGCTACACCTTC. Translation gives CASSLAHKEDRHFNYGYTF. V is TRBV11-3 and J is TRBJ1-2; D perhaps matches TRBD1 (5 bases). Trimming removed 1 base from V and 2 bases from J, with 23 bases in between. Germline loops: CDR1 SGHNT, CDR2 YENEEA. This CDR3 comprises 19 residues.

This sequence joins TRBV11-3 and TRBJ1-1; no definite D call. Trimming cost V 2 bases and J 5 bases, with 9 bases left between them. CDR1 and CDR2 from the germline V gene are SGHNT and YENEEA. The CDR3 is made up of 13 amino acids. The CDR3, as DNA: TGTGCCAGCAGCTTACGAGGGTGGACTGAAGCTTTCTTT. Residues: CASSLRGWTEAFF.

This chain's CDR3 is CSVAQSGANVLTF. Here the CDR3 DNA reads TGCAGCGTTGCACAGTCTGGGGCCAACGTCCTGACTTTC. J is TRBJ2-6 and V is TRBV29-1; D not certain. CDR3 length equals 13 residues. The V end was cut by 4 bases, the J end by 1 base, with 5 bases between. Germline V gene sequence: CDR1 SQVTM, CDR2 ANQGSEA.

The chain has TRBV15 and TRBJ2-5; D may be TRBD1 (5 bases). V lost 1 base and J lost 4, with 10 bases in between. CDR3 length equals 14 residues. Germline V gene sequence: CDR1 LNHNV, CDR2 YYDKDF (reference sequence). The CDR3 is CATSRGGTGETQYF. CDR3 DNA: TGTGCCACCAGCAGAGGGGGCACAGGAGAGACCCAGTACTTC.

The chain joins TRBV16 to TRBJ2-1; 7 bases agree with TRBD2. Per the germline V gene, CDR1 is KGHSY and CDR2 is FQNENV. The trim removed 2 bases at V and 11 bases at J, leaving 6 bases unmatched. The CDR3 length is 13 residues. The CDR3 loop is CASSQVASGQQFF. Here the CDR3 DNA reads TGTGCCAGCAGCCAAGTAGCTAGCGGACAGCAGTTCTTC.

The V and J genes are TRBV4-2 and TRBJ2-1; 10 bases map to TRBD2. The CDR3 totals 15 residues. V dropped 1 base and J dropped 3; count of bases not matched to a gene: 0. From germline, CDR1 is LGHNA and CDR2 YNFKEQ. The CDR3 nucleotides read TGTGCCAGCAGCCAAGGACTAGCGGGCTACAATGAGCAGTTCTTC. Amino acid sequence: CASSQGLAGYNEQFF.

The rearrangement links TRBV7-6 to TRBJ1-1; D is unresolved. Germline V CDR1 and CDR2: SGHVS, FNYEAQ. Trimming shortened V by 4 bases and J by 1 base, and 10 bases separated the two germline ends. This CDR3 contains 14 residues. CDR3 nucleotides: TGTGCCAGCAGCTCCCTACGGGGGAACACTGAAGCTTTCTTT. Translating it yields CASSSLRGNTEAFF.

The rearrangement uses TRBV9 and TRBJ2-1; a possible D gene is TRBD1 (6 bases). The V gene's germline CDR1 is SGDLS and CDR2 YYNGEE. The CDR3 runs to 16 residues. Trimming cost V 1 base and J 3 bases, with 14 bases left between them. The CDR3 DNA reads TGTGCCAGCAGCGTACCCTACGGACAGCACTACAATGAGCAGTTCTTC. Protein sequence: CASSVPYGQHYNEQFF.

This clone was seen just once. The chain joins TRBV4-3 to TRBJ2-1; no firm D call. Germline V gene sequence: CDR1 LGHNA, CDR2 YSLEER. With 0 bases removed from V and 7 bases from J, the gap between germline ends came to 7 bases. The CDR3 is 13 amino acids. Here the CDR3 DNA reads TGCGCCAGCAGCCAAGATACGCGGAATGAGCAGTTCTTC. It encodes CASSQDTRNEQFF.

V usage is TRBV5-5 and J usage is TRBJ2-5; 11 bases fit TRBD2. The CDR3 totals 16 residues. With V trimmed by 0 bases and J by 2 bases, 3 bases remained unmatched. Germline CDR1 and CDR2: SGHKS and YYEKEE (reference sequence). The CDR3 DNA follows: TGTGCCAGCAGCTTGGGTCTAGCGGGAGGTCAAGAGACCCAGTACTTC. This encodes CASSLGLAGGQETQYF.

The chain is built from TRBV6-2 or TRBV6-3 and TRBJ1-1; TRBD1 might be the D (5 bases). From germline, CDR1 is MNHEY and CDR2 SVGEGT. Trimming left V 2 bases short and J 1 base short, with 11 bases between. The CDR3 extends over 15 amino acids. The CDR3 DNA reads as TGTGCCAGCAGTTACGGCGGGGGGGGGAACACTGAAGCTTTCTTT. The encoded protein is CASSYGGGGNTEAFF.

The chain employs TRBV5-4 and TRBJ2-5; D gene unclear. CDR1 is SGHNT and CDR2 is YYREEE in the germline V gene (reference sequence). The CDR3 runs to 13 residues. The V end was cut by 5 bases, the J end by 1 base, with 9 bases between. The CDR3 reads CASRLVSQETQYF. The CDR3 coding sequence is TGTGCCAGCAGATTAGTGAGCCAAGAGACCCAGTACTTC.